These T cell receptor beta chains were read from a single sample in a study of shared clonotypes between healthy human individuals. Profiled with immunoSEQ multiplex PCR; TCRdb holds only in-frame clones, not every one. The profile shows 2,500,000 or so clones, around 90% of them singletons. Sequencing was carried out using naive CD4+ T cells from PBMCs. The receptors shown here come from a man younger than 30 in good health. Some clones in this sample may be carry-over from other donors' samples. CDR3s include the opening cysteine and the closing phenylalanine or tryptophan. A D gene is named only where the DNA matches it firmly. Clone size appears in some rows only: once, few, many, or a class for an expanded clone.

cdr3_nt: TGTGCCAGCAGTAGTAATTGGGGGGGCCTCTACGAGCAGTACTTC
cdr3_aa: CASSSNWGGLYEQYF
d_call: -
clone_size: -
j_call: TRBJ2-7
v_call: TRBV2

cdr3_nt: TGCGCCAGCAGCTTTGGGACAGGGGGCTATGGTGAAGCTTTCTTT
cdr3_aa: CASSFGTGGYGEAFF
d_call: TRBD1
clone_size: -
j_call: TRBJ1-1
v_call: TRBV5-1

cdr3_nt: TGTGCCAGCAGCTTAAACGTGAACACTGAAGCTTTCTTT
cdr3_aa: CASSLNVNTEAFF
d_call: -
clone_size: -
j_call: TRBJ1-1
v_call: TRBV11-3

cdr3_nt: TGCGCCAGCAGCCCCGGGACGGCCGGAAACACCATATATTTT
cdr3_aa: CASSPGTAGNTIYF
d_call: -
clone_size: -
j_call: TRBJ1-3
v_call: TRBV5-1

cdr3_nt: TGTGCCTGGGACGATCCGGGGACAGGATTCTACGAGCAGTACTTC
cdr3_aa: CAWDDPGTGFYEQYF
d_call: TRBD1
clone_size: -
j_call: TRBJ2-7
v_call: TRBV30

cdr3_nt: TGCGCCAGCAGCTTGGTAGTTCAGGGATCGGAGCAGTACTTC
cdr3_aa: CASSLVVQGSEQYF
d_call: -
clone_size: -
j_call: TRBJ2-7
v_call: TRBV5-1

cdr3_nt: TGTGCCAGGAACAGGGAAAGCCTAGCCAAAAACATTCAGTACTTC
cdr3_aa: CARNRESLAKNIQYF
d_call: -
clone_size: -
j_call: TRBJ2-4
v_call: TRBV6-4

cdr3_nt: TGTGCCAGCTCTCAGGGACTAGATAGGGACGAGCAGTACTTC
cdr3_aa: CASSQGLDRDEQYF
d_call: TRBD2
clone_size: -
j_call: TRBJ2-7
v_call: TRBV18

cdr3_nt: TGTGCCAGCAGTGGGACAGGGGCTGGTGAAAAACTGTTTTTT
cdr3_aa: CASSGTGAGEKLFF
d_call: TRBD1
clone_size: -
j_call: TRBJ1-4
v_call: TRBV6-5

cdr3_nt: TGTGCCAGCAGCTTATTTGGCCAAGAGACCCAGTACTTC
cdr3_aa: CASSLFGQETQYF
d_call: -
clone_size: -
j_call: TRBJ2-5
v_call: TRBV11-2

cdr3_nt: TGCGCCAGCAGCCGGGGGGTCGGGACAGTTAGCTCTGGGGCCAACGTCCTGACTTTC
cdr3_aa: CASSRGVGTVSSGANVLTF
d_call: -
clone_size: -
j_call: TRBJ2-6
v_call: TRBV5-1

cdr3_nt: TGTGCCAGCAGCTTAGGACAGGGAACGCAGTATTTT
cdr3_aa: CASSLGQGTQYF
d_call: TRBD1
clone_size: -
j_call: TRBJ2-3
v_call: TRBV5-4

cdr3_nt: TGTGCCAGCAGTTACTCGATCAATAATGAAAAACTGTTTTTT
cdr3_aa: CASSYSINNEKLFF
d_call: -
clone_size: -
j_call: TRBJ1-4
v_call: TRBV6-5

cdr3_nt: TGTGCCAGCAGTGACGGACGGACAGAGACCCAGTACTTC
cdr3_aa: CASSDGRTETQYF
d_call: -
clone_size: -
j_call: TRBJ2-5
v_call: TRBV28

cdr3_nt: TGTGCCAGCAGCTCCATCAAAACCGGGACTAGCGGGAGAAGAGGCCTTTTT
cdr3_aa: CASSSIKTGTSGRRGLF
d_call: TRBD2
clone_size: once
j_call: TRBJ2-3
v_call: TRBV5-5

cdr3_nt: TGTGCCAGCAGCCGATACCCTGGGGGGGCTGGAGGCTACACCTTC
cdr3_aa: CASSRYPGGAGGYTF
d_call: -
clone_size: -
j_call: TRBJ1-2
v_call: TRBV6-5

cdr3_nt: TGTGCCAGCAGTTTCTGGGACAGTCCCGATGACGAGCAGTACTTC
cdr3_aa: CASSFWDSPDDEQYF
d_call: TRBD1
clone_size: -
j_call: TRBJ2-7
v_call: TRBV28

cdr3_nt: TGCAGCGTCAAAGAACGTCAGATCCGATATGGCTACACCTTC
cdr3_aa: CSVKERQIRYGYTF
d_call: -
clone_size: once
j_call: TRBJ1-2
v_call: TRBV29-1

cdr3_nt: TGTGCCAGCAGTTACCAAGGGAGCGGGGCCAACGTCCTGACTTTC
cdr3_aa: CASSYQGSGANVLTF
d_call: -
clone_size: once
j_call: TRBJ2-6
v_call: TRBV28

cdr3_nt: TGCGCCAGCAGCTTGTCCACGGGGGACACCATATATTTT
cdr3_aa: CASSLSTGDTIYF
d_call: -
clone_size: -
j_call: TRBJ1-3
v_call: TRBV5-1

cdr3_nt: TGTGCCAGCAGCCCCCGGGGGGGGCGAAGTGAAAAACTGTTTTTT
cdr3_aa: CASSPRGGRSEKLFF
d_call: -
clone_size: -
j_call: TRBJ1-4
v_call: TRBV7-2

cdr3_nt: TGTGCCAGCAGTTCTAGCGGGGGGGTCGAGACCCAGTACTTC
cdr3_aa: CASSSSGGVETQYF
d_call: TRBD2
clone_size: -
j_call: TRBJ2-5
v_call: TRBV6-5

cdr3_nt: TGTGCCACCAGCAGAGATCTCTATGGCTACACCTTC
cdr3_aa: CATSRDLYGYTF
d_call: -
clone_size: once
j_call: TRBJ1-2
v_call: TRBV15

cdr3_nt: TGTGCCAGCACCTTGACCGGGGGGAATGAGCAGTTCTTC
cdr3_aa: CASTLTGGNEQFF
d_call: TRBD2
clone_size: -
j_call: TRBJ2-1
v_call: TRBV6-5

cdr3_nt: TGTGCCAGCAGTTTAACTTCCGGGACAGGGGGCTACGAGCAGTACTTC
cdr3_aa: CASSLTSGTGGYEQYF
d_call: TRBD1
clone_size: -
j_call: TRBJ2-7
v_call: TRBV28

cdr3_nt: TGTGCCAGCACCACACCACAGGGGACCTATCATTCACCCCTCCACTTT
cdr3_aa: CASTTPQGTYHSPLHF
d_call: TRBD1
clone_size: -
j_call: TRBJ1-6
v_call: TRBV28

cdr3_nt: TGTGCCAGCAGCTTGGGTGGGACTAGCGGAAACAATGAGCAGTTCTTC
cdr3_aa: CASSLGGTSGNNEQFF
d_call: TRBD2
clone_size: -
j_call: TRBJ2-1
v_call: TRBV5-4